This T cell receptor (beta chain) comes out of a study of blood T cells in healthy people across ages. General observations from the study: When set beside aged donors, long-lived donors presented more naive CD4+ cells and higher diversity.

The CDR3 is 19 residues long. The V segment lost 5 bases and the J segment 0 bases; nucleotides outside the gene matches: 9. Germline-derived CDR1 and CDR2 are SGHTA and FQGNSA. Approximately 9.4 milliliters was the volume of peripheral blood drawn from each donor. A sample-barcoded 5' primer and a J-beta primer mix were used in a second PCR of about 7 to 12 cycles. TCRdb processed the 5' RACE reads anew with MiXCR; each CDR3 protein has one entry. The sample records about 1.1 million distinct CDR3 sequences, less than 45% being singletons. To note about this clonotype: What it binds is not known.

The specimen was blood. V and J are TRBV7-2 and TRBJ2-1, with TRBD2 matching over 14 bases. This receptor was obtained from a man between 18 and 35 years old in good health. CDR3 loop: CASSLRLAGGRVSYNEQFF. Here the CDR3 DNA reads TGTGCCAGCAGCCTGCGACTAGCGGGAGGGCGGGTCTCCTACAATGAGCAGTTCTTC.